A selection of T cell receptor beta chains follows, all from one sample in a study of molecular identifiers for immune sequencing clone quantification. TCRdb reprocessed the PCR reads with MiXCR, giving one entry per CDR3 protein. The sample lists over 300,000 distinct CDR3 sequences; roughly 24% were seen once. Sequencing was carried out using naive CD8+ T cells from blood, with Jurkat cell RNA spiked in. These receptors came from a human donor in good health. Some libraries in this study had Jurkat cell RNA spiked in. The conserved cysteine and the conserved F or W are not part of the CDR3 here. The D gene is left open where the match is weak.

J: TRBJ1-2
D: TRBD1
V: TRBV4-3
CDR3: ASSQDWGTELNYGYT

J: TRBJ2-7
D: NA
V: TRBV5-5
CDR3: ASSGVLGYEQY

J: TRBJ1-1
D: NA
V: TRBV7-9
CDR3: ASSHYQGRDTEAF

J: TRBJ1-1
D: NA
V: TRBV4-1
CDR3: ASSQDLWTVNTEAF

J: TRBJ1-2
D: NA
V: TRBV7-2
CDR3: ASGRGNDYGYT

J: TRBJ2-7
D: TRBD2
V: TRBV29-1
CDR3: SAAGVGGSSEQS

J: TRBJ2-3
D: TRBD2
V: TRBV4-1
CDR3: ASGQGGGLGADTQY

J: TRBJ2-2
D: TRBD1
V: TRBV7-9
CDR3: ASGNRRGQDTGELF

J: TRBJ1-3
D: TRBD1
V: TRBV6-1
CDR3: ASSDRTGEVVGNTIY

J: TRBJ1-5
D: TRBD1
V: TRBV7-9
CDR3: ASSDGDSSNQPQH

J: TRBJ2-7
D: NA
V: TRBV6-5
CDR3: ASSFGTHEQY

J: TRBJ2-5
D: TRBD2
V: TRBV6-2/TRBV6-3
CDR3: ASRNSGRYQETQY

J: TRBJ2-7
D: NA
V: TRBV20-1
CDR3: SASETVYLYEQY

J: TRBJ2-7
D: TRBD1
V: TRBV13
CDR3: ASSEIQGYEQY

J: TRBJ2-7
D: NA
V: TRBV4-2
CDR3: ASSQGRHYEQY

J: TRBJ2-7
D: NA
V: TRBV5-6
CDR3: ASSLTRIEQY

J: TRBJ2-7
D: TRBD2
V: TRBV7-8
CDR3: ASSLGPEGTSGFYEQY

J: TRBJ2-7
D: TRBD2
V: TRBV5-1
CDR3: ASSLGLADYEQY

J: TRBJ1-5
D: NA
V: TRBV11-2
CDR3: ASSVGEGNQPQH

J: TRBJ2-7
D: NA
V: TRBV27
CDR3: ATKTASGSYEQY

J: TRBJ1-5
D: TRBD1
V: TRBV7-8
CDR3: ASSLTGGANQPQH

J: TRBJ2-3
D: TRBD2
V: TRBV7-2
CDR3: ASSLGLAGGSTDTQY

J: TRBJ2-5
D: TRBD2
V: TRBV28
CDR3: ASSFTGLGMETQY

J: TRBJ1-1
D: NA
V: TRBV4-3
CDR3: ASSPTGKGLSAEAF

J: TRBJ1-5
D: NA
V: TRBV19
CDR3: AAGVSSYSNQPQH

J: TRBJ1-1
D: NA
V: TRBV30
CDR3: AWSAGVTEAF

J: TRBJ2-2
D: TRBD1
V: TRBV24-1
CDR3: ATSDLNRGHTWELF

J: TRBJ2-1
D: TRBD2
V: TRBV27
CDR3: ASSLVLAGYNERF

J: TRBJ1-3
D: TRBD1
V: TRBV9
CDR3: ASSAGTGGPPFSGNTIY

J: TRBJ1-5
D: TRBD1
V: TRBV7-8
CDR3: ASSLTGGFVQPQH

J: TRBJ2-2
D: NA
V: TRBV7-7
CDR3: ASSPLSTPGELF

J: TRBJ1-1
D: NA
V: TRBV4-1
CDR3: ASSQDGREGTEAF

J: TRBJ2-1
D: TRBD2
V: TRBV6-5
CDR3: ASSDGLAGVNEQF

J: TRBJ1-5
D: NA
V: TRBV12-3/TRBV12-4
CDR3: ASSPGSTQPQH

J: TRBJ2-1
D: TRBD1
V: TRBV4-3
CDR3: ASSQGDRGYNEQF

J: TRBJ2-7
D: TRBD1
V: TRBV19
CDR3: ASSTGPGQGTYEQY

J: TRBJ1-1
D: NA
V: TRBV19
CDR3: ASSTRTFQSGNTEAF

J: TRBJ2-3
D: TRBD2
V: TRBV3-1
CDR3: ASSPYLAGGTDTQY

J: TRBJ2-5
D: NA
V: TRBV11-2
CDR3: ASSRATTVLQEPQY

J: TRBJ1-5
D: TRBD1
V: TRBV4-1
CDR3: ASSQQGASNQPQH

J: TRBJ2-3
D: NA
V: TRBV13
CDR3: ASSPIVADNTDTQY

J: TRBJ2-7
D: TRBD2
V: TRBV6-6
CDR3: ATLAGTYEQY

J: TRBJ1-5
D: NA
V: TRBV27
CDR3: ASSLQGINQPQH

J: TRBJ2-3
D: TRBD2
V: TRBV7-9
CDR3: ASSQLAGYTDTQY

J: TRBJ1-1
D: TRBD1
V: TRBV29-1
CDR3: STLGQGFTEAF

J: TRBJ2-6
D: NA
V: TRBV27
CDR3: ASTPEIGRQTSGANVLT

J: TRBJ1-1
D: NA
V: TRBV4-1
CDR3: ASSQAGRGPAEAF

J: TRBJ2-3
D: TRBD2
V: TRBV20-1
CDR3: SAYPSGISTDTQY

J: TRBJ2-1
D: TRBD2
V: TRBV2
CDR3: ASRDPGTSLAEQF

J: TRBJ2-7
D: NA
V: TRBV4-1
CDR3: ASSQVPTYEQY

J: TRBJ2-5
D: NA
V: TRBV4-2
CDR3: ASSQPIGSGTQY

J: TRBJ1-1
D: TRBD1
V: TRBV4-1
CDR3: ASRGQGLNTEAF

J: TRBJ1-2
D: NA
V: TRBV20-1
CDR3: SARHQEHYGYT

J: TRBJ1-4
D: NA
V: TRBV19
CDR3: ASRSGINEKLF

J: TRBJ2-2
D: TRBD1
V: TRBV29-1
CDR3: SVDGTGSNTGELF